This T cell receptor beta chain was sequenced for a study of a mutant IDH1 vaccine in newly diagnosed glioma. TCRdb's table, derived via immunoSEQ multiplex PCR, lists solely in-frame clones and lacks some. The data show 75,000 to 100,000 clones, approximately 90% seen once. Regarding time point: baseline, week 1 (first vaccination visit). The sample's treatment: pre-vaccination baseline after standard-of-care therapy. The sample here was PBMCs, taken from a glioma patient treated with radiotherapy, temozolomide or both. This clonotype was sampled from a woman aged 50 to 65 with glioma.

CDR3 loop: CASSLYRADSPLHF. CDR3 DNA sequence: TGTGCCAGCAGCCTATACAGGGCTGATTCACCCCTCCACTTT. The genes are TRBV7-2 and TRBJ1-6; D may be TRBD1 (6 bases). Germline lookup yields CDR1 SGHTA and CDR2 FQGNSA. V dropped 5 bases and J dropped 8 bases, with 13 bases sitting between them. The CDR3 contains 14 residues.